The 29 T cell receptor beta chains below all came from one sample that was sequenced in a study of CD8 T cells in ankylosing spondylitis. One entry per CDR3 protein, called by TCRdb with MiXCR from the 5' RACE reads. The sample shows a few hundred thousand distinct CDR3 sequences, 15% to 20% of them seen only once. The sample consisted of blood, either unsorted or a sorted T cell fraction (not recorded which). The origin of the receptors is a male donor with ankylosing spondylitis or in good health (not recorded which).

This clonotype was seen a handful of times. This sequence joins TRBV28 and TRBJ2-7, with 7 bases lining up with TRBD1. With V trimmed by 7 bases and J by 3 bases, 9 bases remained unmatched. The CDR3 is 14 amino acids. Germline V gene sequence: CDR1 MDHEN, CDR2 SYDVKM. The CDR3 DNA reads TGTGCCAGCACCACCCAGACAGGGCTCTACGAGCAGTACTTC. Protein product: CASTTQTGLYEQYF.

The sample holds a few counts of this clonotype. This chain connects TRBV4-1 to TRBJ1-1, with a possible D match to TRBD1 (5 bases). Trimming left V 1 base short and J 10 bases short, with 19 bases between. The CDR3 contains 15 residues. CDR1 MGHRA and CDR2 YSYEKL come from the germline V gene. The CDR3 loop is CASSQVSSGKEVAFF. CDR3 in DNA: TGCGCCAGCAGCCAAGTGTCATCAGGGAAGGAGGTAGCTTTCTTT.

The CDR3 reads CSVEDTAGPMDTQYF. The DNA for the CDR3 is TGCAGCGTTGAAGATACGGCAGGGCCGATGGATACGCAGTATTTT. This chain joins TRBV29-1 and TRBJ2-3; a possible D gene is TRBD1 (5 bases). The V gene's germline CDR1 is SQVTM and CDR2 ANQGSEA. V gave up 0 bases and J gave up 6 bases, with 16 bases separating them. This CDR3 has 15 amino acids.

This clonotype was seen ten or more times. The chain joins TRBV5-1 to TRBJ2-1; 13 bases map to TRBD2. The CDR3 extends over 17 amino acids. From germline, CDR1 is SGHRS and CDR2 YFSETQ. After removal of 3 bases from V and 7 bases from J, the junction contained 10 bases not matched to a gene. CDR3: CASSSWTSGSLGNEQFF. DNA for the CDR3: TGCGCCAGCAGCTCGTGGACTAGCGGGAGTCTTGGGAATGAGCAGTTCTTC.

This chain links TRBV20-1 with TRBJ2-7, with a weak D call TRBD2 (6 bases). This CDR3 is built from 13 residues. The V end was cut by 5 bases, the J end by 3 bases, with 14 bases between. Germline V gene data show CDR1 as DFQATT and CDR2 as SNEGSKA (reference sequence). The CDR3 DNA sequence: TGCAGTGCTGGGCGGGACTCAATCTACGAGCAGTACTTC. Amino acid sequence: CSAGRDSIYEQYF.

The chain is built from TRBV5-1 and TRBJ2-1, with D tentatively TRBD2 (6 bases). The V end was cut by 3 bases, the J end by 10 bases, with 8 bases between. This CDR3 is built from 11 residues. In germline, CDR1 is SGHRS, CDR2 YFSETQ. The CDR3 sequence is CASSWGVEQFF. The DNA of the CDR3 is TGCGCCAGCAGCTGGGGGGTCGAGCAGTTCTTC. The complete variable domain, with remaining parts taken from reference TRBV5-1 and TRBJ2-1, reads KAGVTQTPRYLIKTRGQQVTLSCSPISGHRSVSWYQQTPGQGLQFLFEYFSETQRNKGNFPGRFSGRQFSNSRSEMNVSTLELGDSALYLCASSWGVEQFFGPGTRLTVL.

Many counts were recorded for this clonotype. The V call is TRBV10-2, the J call TRBJ2-1; TRBD1 aligns across 8 bases. The CDR3 spans 12 residues. V dropped 6 bases and J dropped 8; count of bases not matched to a gene: 3. Per the germline V gene, CDR1 is WSHSY and CDR2 is SAAADI. The CDR3 coding sequence is TGCGCCAGCAGGTCAGGGGGCGATGAGCAGTTCTTC. Its translation: CASRSGGDEQFF.

This sequence joins TRBV4-3 and TRBJ2-7, with D perhaps TRBD2 (5 bases). The V end was cut by 1 base, the J end by 0 bases, with 10 bases between. CDR1 and CDR2 from the germline V gene are LGHNA and YSLEER. There are 15 residues in the CDR3. The CDR3 region is CASSQVGVSSYEQYF. The CDR3 nucleotides read TGCGCCAGCAGCCAAGTCGGGGTCTCCTCCTACGAGCAGTACTTC.

The V call is TRBV4-1, the J call TRBJ2-3; 12 nucleotides align to TRBD2. V lost 2 bases and J lost 3; bases outside the gene matches: 6. The CDR3 is 17 amino acids. In germline, CDR1 is MGHRA, CDR2 YSYEKL. Here the CDR3 DNA reads TGCGCCAGCAGCCAACCGACTAGCGGGAGTATGACAGATACGCAGTATTTT. Its protein is CASSQPTSGSMTDTQYF.

The chain combines TRBV9 with TRBJ2-1; 12 bases match TRBD2. This CDR3 contains 16 residues. CDR1 and CDR2 (germline): SGDLS, YYNGEE. Trimming cost V 3 bases and J 4 bases; bases outside gene matches: 5. The CDR3 nucleotides are TGTGCCAGCAGCGCGAAACTAGCGGGGGGATACAATGAGCAGTTCTTC. Its translation is CASSAKLAGGYNEQFF. Full variable domain (remainder filled in from reference TRBV9 and TRBJ2-1): DSGVTQTPKHLITATGQRVTLRCSPRSGDLSVYWYQQSLDQGLQFLIQYYNGEERAKGNILERFSAQQFPDLHSELNLSSLELGDSALYFCASSAKLAGGYNEQFFGPGTRLTVL.

The chain uses TRBV20-1 and TRBJ2-7, with TRBD2 identical over 8 bases. V lost 6 bases and J lost 2; bases outside the gene matches: 12. Germline CDR1 and CDR2: DFQATT and SNEGSKA (reference sequence). The CDR3 runs 15 residues. The CDR3, as DNA: TGCAGTGCCAAAGTACTAGCGGTAGATCCCTACGAGCAGTACTTC. It translates to CSAKVLAVDPYEQYF.

This clonotype appeared a few times. This sequence joins TRBV7-9 and TRBJ2-7; D unresolved. V dropped 5 bases and J dropped 3 bases, with 11 bases sitting between them. The CDR3 has 13 amino acids. The V gene's germline CDR1 is SEHNR and CDR2 FQNEAQ (reference sequence). The CDR3 DNA is TGTGCCAGCAGCCCCGGGTGGCTCTACGAGCAGTACTTC. Amino acids: CASSPGWLYEQYF.

This clonotype was picked up a small number of times. V is TRBV27 and J is TRBJ2-7; the match to TRBD2 covers 10 bases. This CDR3 spans 16 amino acids. CDR1 is MNHEY and CDR2 is SMNVEV in the germline V gene (reference sequence). The V segment lost 2 bases and the J segment 4 bases; nucleotides outside the gene matches: 8. The CDR3 bases are TGTGCCAGCAGTTTAAGCCAGACTAGCGGGTTTTACGAGCAGTACTTC. It encodes CASSLSQTSGFYEQYF.

The CDR3 loop is CASSGAVEQFF. In DNA, the CDR3 is TGCGCCAGCAGCGGGGCGGTTGAGCAGTTCTTC. This sequence joins TRBV5-1 and TRBJ2-1, with D possibly matching TRBD1 (5 bases). CDR1 and CDR2 (germline): SGHRS, YFSETQ. The CDR3 contains 11 residues. Trimming pared 4 bases from V and 9 bases from J, leaving 8 bases between.

This clonotype turned up a few times. The V and J genes are TRBV12-3 or TRBV12-4 and TRBJ2-2, with 11 nucleotides matching TRBD2. Trimming at V came to 5 bases and at J to 7 bases, leaving 9 bases not matched to a gene. CDR3 length: 16 residues. As DNA, the CDR3 is TGTGCCAGCAGTGGGTTAGCGGGAGGGCCTGGCGGGGAGCTGTTTTTT. Amino acids: CASSGLAGGPGGELFF.

This clonotype was counted at least ten times. This rearrangement joins TRBV7-9 to TRBJ2-7; D tentatively fits TRBD1 or TRBD2 (5 bases each). CDR3 size: 15 residues. CDR1 and CDR2 from the germline V gene are SEHNR and FQNEAQ (reference sequence). Trimming pared 4 bases from V and 0 bases from J, leaving 13 bases between. CDR3 region: CASSSRDRSSYEQYF. CDR3 nucleotide sequence: TGTGCCAGCAGCTCCCGGGACCGGAGCTCCTACGAGCAGTACTTC.

This clonotype was found many times. The rearrangement uses TRBV29-1 and TRBJ2-7; 7 bases are a match to TRBD1. Looked up from germline, CDR1 is SQVTM and CDR2 is ANQGSEA. V shed 1 base and J 3 bases; nucleotides not matched to a gene: 3. The CDR3 length is 13 residues. The CDR3 DNA sequence: TGCAGCGTTGAAGGCCGGACAGGCTACGAGCAGTACTTC. Protein sequence: CSVEGRTGYEQYF.

This clonotype was seen a handful of times. The chain combines TRBV6-5 with TRBJ1-1; 9 positions agree with TRBD1. J lost 6 bases, V lost 3 bases, and 8 bases had no gene match. Germline-derived CDR1 and CDR2 are MNHEY and SVGAGI. The CDR3 consists of 15 residues. In nucleotides, the CDR3 is TGTGCCAGCAGTTATTCCGGGACAGGGTGGGCTGAAGCTTTCTTT. Translated, it gives CASSYSGTGWAEAFF.

The rearrangement joins TRBV7-2 to TRBJ2-2; D not certain. Germline CDR1 is SGHTA and CDR2 is FQGNSA. V was shortened by 8 bases and J by 4 bases, with 11 bases between the two germline ends. The CDR3 spans 13 residues. The CDR3: CASRRLGTGELFF. The CDR3 nucleotides are TGTGCCAGCCGTCGACTGGGCACCGGGGAGCTGTTTTTT.

This clonotype was seen a few times. The chain links TRBV11-3 to TRBJ2-3; D perhaps matches TRBD1 (6 bases). This CDR3 is built from 14 residues. From germline, CDR1 is SGHNT and CDR2 YENEEA. With 5 bases removed from V and 3 bases from J, the gap between germline ends came to 12 bases. This CDR3 reads CASSAPTGTDTQYF. In DNA, the CDR3 is TGTGCCAGCAGCGCTCCTACAGGGACAGATACGCAGTATTTT.

This clonotype was counted between two and nine times. This sequence joins TRBV28 and TRBJ2-3; possibly TRBD2 for D (7 bases). V gave up 3 bases and J gave up 2 bases, with 30 bases separating them. Germline V lookup: CDR1 MDHEN, CDR2 SYDVKM. The CDR3 runs to 21 residues. The CDR3 region is CASSFQYLARGGDSYTDTQYF. The CDR3 coding sequence is TGTGCCAGCAGTTTCCAATATTTGGCTAGGGGGGGCGACTCATACACAGATACGCAGTATTTT.

The chain employs TRBV29-1 and TRBJ2-1, with D maybe TRBD2 (5 bases). The CDR3 totals 15 residues. The germline gives CDR1 SQVTM, CDR2 ANQGSEA. V shed 5 bases and J shed 0 bases, with 14 bases lying between them. CDR3: CSVQEDHSSYNEQFF. CDR3 bases: TGCAGCGTTCAGGAGGACCATAGCTCCTACAATGAGCAGTTCTTC.

This clonotype appeared once. V and J are TRBV19 and TRBJ2-5; possible D gene TRBD1, 6 bases. CDR1 is LNHDA and CDR2 is SQIVND in the germline V gene (reference sequence). V was shortened by 5 bases and J by 5 bases, with 21 bases between the two germline ends. The CDR3 extends over 16 amino acids. The CDR3 DNA follows: TGTGCCAGTAGTGCCGCAGGCAGGGGAGTACTGGAGACCCAGTACTTC. Amino acids: CASSAAGRGVLETQYF.

The chain links TRBV12-3 or TRBV12-4 to TRBJ2-5, with D possibly matching TRBD2 (6 bases). V lost 7 bases, J lost 4 bases, and 16 bases lay in between. The CDR3 consists of 14 residues. The CDR3 DNA reads as TGTGCCAGCACATGGAGGGCACTGAGAGAGACCCAGTACTTC. Translation: CASTWRALRETQYF.

This clonotype was found many times. The chain uses TRBV7-9 and TRBJ2-1; a weak D match, TRBD1 (6 bases). Germline loops: CDR1 SEHNR, CDR2 FQNEAQ (reference sequence). The ends were cut back, 7 bases at V and 3 bases at J, with 19 bases in the middle. The CDR3 covers 16 residues. The CDR3, as DNA: TGTGCCAGCACCCACGTCTCTCAGGGGCTCTACAATGAGCAGTTCTTC. Amino acid sequence: CASTHVSQGLYNEQFF.

DNA for the CDR3: TGCGCCAGCAGCCAACCGGGACTAGTAGATGAGCAGTTCTTC. It translates to CASSQPGLVDEQFF. The J gene is TRBJ2-1, the V gene TRBV4-1; 8 bases map to TRBD2. V lost 2 bases and J lost 8; bases outside the gene matches: 5. The CDR3 sequence is 14 residues long. Germline loops: CDR1 MGHRA, CDR2 YSYEKL.

In its sample, this clonotype was seen a few times. The rearrangement joins TRBV12-3 or TRBV12-4 to TRBJ1-2; 9 bases map to TRBD1. The CDR3 sequence is 15 residues long. J gave up 3 bases and V 6 bases, and 8 bases lay outside the gene matches. CDR3 DNA: TGTGCCAGCAGACTAAGGACAGGGGATGACTATGGCTACACCTTC. It specifies CASRLRTGDDYGYTF.

The rearrangement joins TRBV7-9 to TRBJ2-7; 11 nucleotides align to TRBD2. CDR3 length equals 15 residues. Germline CDR1 reads SEHNR; CDR2 reads FQNEAQ (reference sequence). J lost 1 base, V lost 5 bases, and 4 bases had no gene match. CDR3 in DNA: TGTGCCAGCAGCGGCCGACTAGCGGGATCCTACGAGCAGTACTTC. This encodes CASSGRLAGSYEQYF.

In its sample, this clonotype was seen many times. V gene TRBV29-1 combines with J gene TRBJ1-1; tentative D call: TRBD1 (6 bases). This CDR3 contains 14 residues. Germline V gene sequence: CDR1 SQVTM, CDR2 ANQGSEA. V lost 1 base and J 6 bases, leaving 15 bases between the germline ends. DNA of the CDR3: TGCAGCGTTGAAGGGGGGATAAACAGGGCTGAAGCTTTCTTT. Amino acids: CSVEGGINRAEAFF. Full variable domain (missing parts from reference TRBV29-1 and TRBJ1-1): SAVISQKPSRDICQRGTSLTIQCQVDSQVTMMFWYRQQPGQSLTLIATANQGSEATYESGFVIDKFPISRPNLTFSTLTVSNMSPEDSSIYLCSVEGGINRAEAFFGQGTRLTVV.